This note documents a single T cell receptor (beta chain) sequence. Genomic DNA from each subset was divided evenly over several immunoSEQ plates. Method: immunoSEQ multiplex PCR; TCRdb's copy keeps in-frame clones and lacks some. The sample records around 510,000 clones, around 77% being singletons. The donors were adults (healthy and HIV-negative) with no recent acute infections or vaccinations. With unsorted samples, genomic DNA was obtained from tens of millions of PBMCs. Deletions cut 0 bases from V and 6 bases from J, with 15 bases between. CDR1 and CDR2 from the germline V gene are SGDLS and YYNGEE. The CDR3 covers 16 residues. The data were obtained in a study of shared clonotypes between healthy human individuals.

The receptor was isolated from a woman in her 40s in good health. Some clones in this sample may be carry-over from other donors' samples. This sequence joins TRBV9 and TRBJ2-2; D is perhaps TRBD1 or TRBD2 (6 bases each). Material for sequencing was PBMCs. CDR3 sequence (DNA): TGTGCCAGCAGCGTAGTGTCGGGGGCCGATCCCGGGGAGCTGTTTTTT. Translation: CASSVVSGADPGELFF.